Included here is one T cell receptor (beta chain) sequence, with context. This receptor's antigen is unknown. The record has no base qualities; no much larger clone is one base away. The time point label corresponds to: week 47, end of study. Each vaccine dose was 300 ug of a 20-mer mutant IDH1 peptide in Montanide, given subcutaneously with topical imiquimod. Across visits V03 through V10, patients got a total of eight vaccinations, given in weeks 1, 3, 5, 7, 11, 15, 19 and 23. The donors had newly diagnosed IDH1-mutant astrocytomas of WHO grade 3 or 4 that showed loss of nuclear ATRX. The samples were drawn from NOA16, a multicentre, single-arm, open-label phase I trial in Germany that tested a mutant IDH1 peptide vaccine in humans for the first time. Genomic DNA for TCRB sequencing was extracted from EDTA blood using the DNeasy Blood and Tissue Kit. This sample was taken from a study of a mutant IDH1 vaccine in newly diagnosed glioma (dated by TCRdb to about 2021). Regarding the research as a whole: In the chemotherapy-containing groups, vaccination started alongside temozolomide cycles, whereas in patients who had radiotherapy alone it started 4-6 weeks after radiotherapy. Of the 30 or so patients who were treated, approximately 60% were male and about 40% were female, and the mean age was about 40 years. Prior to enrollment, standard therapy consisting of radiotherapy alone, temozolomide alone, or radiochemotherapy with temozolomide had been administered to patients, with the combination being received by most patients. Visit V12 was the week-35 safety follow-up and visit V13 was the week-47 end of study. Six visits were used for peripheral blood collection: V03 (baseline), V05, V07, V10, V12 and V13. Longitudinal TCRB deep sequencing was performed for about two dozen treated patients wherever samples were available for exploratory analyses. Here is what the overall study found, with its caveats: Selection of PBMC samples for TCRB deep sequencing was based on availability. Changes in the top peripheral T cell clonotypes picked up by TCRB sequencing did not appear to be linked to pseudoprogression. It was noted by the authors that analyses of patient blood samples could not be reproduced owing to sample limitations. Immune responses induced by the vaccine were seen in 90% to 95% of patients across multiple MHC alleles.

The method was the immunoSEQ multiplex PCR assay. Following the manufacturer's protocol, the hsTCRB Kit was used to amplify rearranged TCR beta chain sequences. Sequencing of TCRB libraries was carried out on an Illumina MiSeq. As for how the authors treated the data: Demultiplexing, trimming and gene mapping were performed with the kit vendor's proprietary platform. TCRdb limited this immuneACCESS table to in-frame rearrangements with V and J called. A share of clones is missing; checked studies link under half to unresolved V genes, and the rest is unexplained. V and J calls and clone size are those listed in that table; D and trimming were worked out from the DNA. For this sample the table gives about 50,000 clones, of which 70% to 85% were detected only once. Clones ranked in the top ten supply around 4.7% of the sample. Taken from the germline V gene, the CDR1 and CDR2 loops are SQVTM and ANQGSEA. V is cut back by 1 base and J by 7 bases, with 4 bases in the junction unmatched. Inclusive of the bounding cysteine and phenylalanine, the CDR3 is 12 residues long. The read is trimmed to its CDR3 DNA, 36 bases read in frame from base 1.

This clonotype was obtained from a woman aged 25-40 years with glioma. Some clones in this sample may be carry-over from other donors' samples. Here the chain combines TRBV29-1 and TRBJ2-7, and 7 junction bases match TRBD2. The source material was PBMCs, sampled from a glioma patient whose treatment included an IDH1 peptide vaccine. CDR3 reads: CSVEGAGREQYF. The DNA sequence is TGCAGCGTTGAAGGGGCCGGGAGGGAGCAGTACTTC.